The entry below gives a single T cell receptor beta chain sequence along with its context. Its antigen is currently unknown. Germline loops: CDR1 SEHNR, CDR2 FQNEAQ (reference sequence). There are 13 residues in the CDR3. The donors were all healthy and Caucasian. The data were taken from a study of identical twins. Findings of the study overall: Part of the zero-insertion signal could reflect confounding by invariant MAIT and iNKT cells. Reduced insertions were recorded for abundant cord blood beta clonotypes, with no such pattern in memory repertoires.

cDNA carried unique molecular identifiers, and a universal primer site was added by template switching. TCRdb itself ran the 5' RACE reads through MiXCR, one entry per CDR3 protein. The table has 400,000 to 500,000 distinct CDR3 sequences, around 18% seen once; the top ten hold approximately 12%. Sequenced input: naive T cells sorted from blood. This TCR was sampled from a man between 50 and 59 years old in good health. V usage is TRBV7-9 and J usage is TRBJ1-1; D is unresolved. The CDR3 DNA sequence: TGTGCACCCGCGCGACGGACTAACACTGAAGCTTTCTTT. Translated: CAPARRTNTEAFF.